The 27 T cell receptor beta chains below come from one sample, sequenced in a study of blood T cell repertoires in COVID-19. Sequencing used immunoSEQ multiplex PCR; TCRdb keeps in-frame clones, though not all of them. The data show fewer than 200,000 clones, with 70% to 85% seen just once and 1% to 1.5% held by the top ten. Specimen: peripheral blood. All receptors come from a man aged 60 to 75 who had recovered from COVID-19.

The chain links TRBV7-2 to TRBJ2-7, with 8 bases matching TRBD2. Germline CDR1 reads SGHTA; CDR2 reads FQGNSA. The CDR3 extends over 14 amino acids. Trimming took 2 bases from V and 4 from J; bases not matched to a gene: 4. This CDR3 is CASSLNGGGYEQYF. In DNA form, the CDR3 reads TGTGCCAGCAGCTTAAACGGGGGGGGATACGAGCAGTACTTC.

The rearrangement joins TRBV6-1 to TRBJ2-1, with D maybe TRBD2 (5 bases). The CDR3 runs to 16 residues. Trimming removed 2 bases at V and 0 bases at J, with 11 bases between. Germline values: CDR1 MNHNS, CDR2 SASEGT. CDR3 residues: CASSESIGVSYNEQFF. CDR3 DNA: TGTGCCAGCAGTGAATCGATCGGGGTCTCCTACAATGAGCAGTTCTTC.

This clone was observed a single time. This chain joins TRBV7-2 and TRBJ2-3, with 11 bases aligning to TRBD2. The CDR3 consists of 15 residues. V trimming: 7 bases; J trimming: 7 bases; junction bases outside the gene matches: 10. Germline V lookup: CDR1 SGHTA, CDR2 FQGNSA. CDR3 sequence: CASKPHSGGANTQYF. The DNA of the CDR3 is TGTGCCAGCAAGCCTCATAGCGGGGGGGCAAATACGCAGTATTTT.

The V and J genes are TRBV3-1 (or the pseudogene TRBV3-2) and TRBJ2-5; TRBD2 matches at 9 bases. The CDR3 is 15 amino acids. Germline V gives CDR1 LGHDT, CDR2 YNNKEL (reference sequence). The V segment lost 3 bases and the J segment 3 bases; nucleotides outside the gene matches: 5. CDR3 DNA sequence: TGTGCCAGCAGCCATCAAGCGGGGGGTAAAGAGACCCAGTACTTC. It specifies CASSHQAGGKETQYF.

The J gene is TRBJ2-1, the V gene TRBV6-5, with 11 nucleotides matching TRBD1. Germline trimming cut 6 bases from V and 8 bases from J; bases unmatched to any gene: 3. The CDR3 spans 13 residues. The V gene's germline CDR1 is MNHEY and CDR2 SVGAGI. The chain's CDR3 is CASRWTGGDEQFF. The CDR3 bases are TGTGCCAGCAGATGGACAGGGGGCGATGAGCAGTTCTTC.

About this clone: The junction shows a germline mismatch at one end, possibly a read error. The V call is TRBV7-9, the J call TRBJ1-3, with unresolved D. Germline V gene data show CDR1 as SEHNR and CDR2 as FQNEAQ (reference sequence). This CDR3 has 11 amino acids. For the CDR3, the DNA is TGTGCCAGCAGCTTAGAGCCTTCTCCAAATTTT. The encoded protein is CASSLEPSPNF.

V is TRBV7-2 and J is TRBJ1-1, with D tentatively TRBD1 (5 bases). The ends were cut back, 2 bases at V and 3 bases at J, with 13 bases in the middle. There are 15 residues in the CDR3. CDR1 is SGHTA and CDR2 is FQGNSA in the germline V gene. As DNA, the CDR3 is TGTGCCAGCAGCTTAAGTAGGGGTCCAGACACTGAAGCTTTCTTT. Protein: CASSLSRGPDTEAFF.

The chain couples TRBV6-1 to TRBJ1-2; D is unclear. CDR3 length equals 15 residues. The germline gives CDR1 MNHNS, CDR2 SASEGT. Trimming cost V 2 bases and J 3 bases, with 13 bases left between them. CDR3 amino acids: CASSESGMGHYGYTF. The CDR3 DNA reads as TGTGCCAGCAGTGAATCGGGAATGGGTCACTATGGCTACACCTTC.

The chain links TRBV6-1 to TRBJ2-4; D may be TRBD1 (5 bases). Trimming cost V 4 bases and J 1 base, with 17 bases left between them. This CDR3 is built from 17 residues. Germline V gene lookup returns CDR1 MNHNS and CDR2 SASEGT. The CDR3 protein is CASSAHKSQGAKNIQYF. CDR3 nucleotides: TGTGCCAGCAGTGCCCATAAATCCCAGGGTGCCAAAAACATTCAGTACTTC.

This clone was counted once. This rearrangement joins TRBV5-1 to TRBJ2-2; 7 bases map to TRBD2. This CDR3 comprises 12 residues. Germline values: CDR1 SGHRS, CDR2 YFSETQ. V shed 4 bases, J shed 7 bases, and the junction held 1 base outside the gene matches. The DNA for the CDR3 is TGCGCCAGCAGCGGGGACTACGGGGAGCTGTTTTTT. Translation: CASSGDYGELFF. Complete variable domain (other parts from reference TRBV5-1 and TRBJ2-2): KAGVTQTPRYLIKTRGQQVTLSCSPISGHRSVSWYQQTPGQGLQFLFEYFSETQRNKGNFPGRFSGRQFSNSRSEMNVSTLELGDSALYLCASSGDYGELFFGEGSRLTVL.

This chain connects TRBV7-2 to TRBJ1-6; a weak D match, TRBD1 (5 bases). The length of the CDR3 is 13 residues. Between the trimmed V and J ends, which lost 5 bases and 9 bases, there was a span of 11 bases. Germline CDR1 SGHTA, CDR2 FQGNSA. CDR3 residues: CASSGTESSPLHF. The CDR3 DNA reads as TGTGCCAGCAGCGGGACTGAGAGTTCACCCCTCCACTTT. Full variable domain (remainder filled in from reference TRBV7-2 and TRBJ1-6): GAGVSQSPSNKVTEKGKDVELRCDPISGHTALYWYRQSLGQGLEFLIYFQGNSAPDKSGLPSDRFSAERTGGSVSTLTIQRTQQEDSAVYLCASSGTESSPLHFGNGTRLTVT.

The rearrangement joins TRBV7-3 to TRBJ2-1; 11 bases agree with TRBD2. The CDR3 runs to 15 residues. V lost 5 bases and J lost 8; bases outside the gene matches: 8. CDR1 is SGHTA, CDR2 FQGTGA, per germline. CDR3 residues: CASSHLTSGEYEQFF. The CDR3 DNA sequence: TGTGCCAGCAGCCACTTGACTAGCGGGGAGTATGAGCAGTTCTTC.

This chain connects TRBV5-1 to TRBJ1-1, with D possibly TRBD1 on 5 matching bases. Germline V lookup: CDR1 SGHRS, CDR2 YFSETQ. The CDR3 spans 14 residues. V was pared by 0 bases and J by 4 bases, with 10 bases between. In DNA, the CDR3 is TGCGCCAGCAGCTTGGGTTCAGGGATCACTGAAGCTTTCTTT. It specifies CASSLGSGITEAFF.

The V call is TRBV6-2 or TRBV6-3, the J call TRBJ2-7; 12 nucleotides match TRBD2. Germline V gene data show CDR1 as MNHEY and CDR2 as SVGEGT. The V segment lost 6 bases and the J segment 0 bases; nucleotides outside the gene matches: 9. This CDR3 comprises 17 residues. The CDR3: CASSPLLAGGNSYEQYF. The CDR3 DNA follows: TGTGCCAGCAGCCCTCTCCTAGCGGGGGGGAACTCCTACGAGCAGTACTTC.

V is TRBV27 and J is TRBJ1-2, with no clear D. The CDR3 contains 15 residues. V lost 2 bases, J lost 4 bases, and 14 bases lay in between. Germline CDR1 reads MNHEY; CDR2 reads SMNVEV (reference sequence). Here the CDR3 reads CASSLRKPGSYGYTF. CDR3 sequence (DNA): TGTGCCAGCAGTTTACGGAAGCCGGGAAGCTATGGCTACACCTTC.

Comments on this clone: One junction end does not reproduce the germline sequence, and a read error may be involved. The rearrangement links TRBV19 to TRBJ1-1, with 10 bases fitting TRBD1. This CDR3 contains 13 residues. The V gene's germline CDR1 is LNHDA and CDR2 SQIVND (reference sequence). CDR3 amino acids: CASTIRTGGEAFF. CDR3 bases: TGTGCCAGTACTATAAGGACAGGGGGTGAAGCTTTCTTT.

This clone was picked up one time. This rearrangement joins TRBV19 to TRBJ2-7, with 11 positions matching TRBD2. Germline loops: CDR1 LNHDA, CDR2 SQIVND (reference sequence). V shed 7 bases and J 5 bases; nucleotides not matched to a gene: 13. This CDR3 has 16 residues. CDR3 protein: CASTQGLAGGPNEQYF. The CDR3 region has the DNA TGTGCCAGTACCCAAGGATTAGCGGGGGGGCCGAACGAGCAGTACTTC.

This clone was recorded a few times. The chain uses TRBV10-3 and TRBJ1-2; D unclear. With 2 bases removed from V and 4 bases from J, the gap between germline ends came to 8 bases. The CDR3 is 13 residues long. From germline, CDR1 is ENHRY and CDR2 SYGVKD. CDR3 coding DNA: TGTGCCATCAGTGAGACAGAACTCTATGGCTACACCTTC. Encoded protein: CAISETELYGYTF.

This chain joins TRBV7-2 and TRBJ2-5, with D possibly TRBD2 on 6 matching bases. The length of the CDR3 is 14 residues. V lost 1 base, J lost 7 bases, and 13 bases lay in between. Germline V gene lookup returns CDR1 SGHTA and CDR2 FQGNSA. CDR3 loop: CASSLVGQGGTQYF. In nucleotides, the CDR3 is TGTGCCAGCAGCTTAGTAGGGCAGGGAGGGACCCAGTACTTC.

J is TRBJ1-1 and V is TRBV18, with 11 bases identical to TRBD1. This CDR3 spans 17 amino acids. Unmatched junction bases numbered 8, after V lost 5 bases and J lost 0 bases. Per the germline V gene, CDR1 is KGHSH and CDR2 is LQKENI. The CDR3, as DNA: TGTGCCAGCTCAATGAATGCGGGACAGGGGGTGAACACTGAAGCTTTCTTT. Translation: CASSMNAGQGVNTEAFF.

Concerning this clone: The same CDR3 is also encoded by other DNA sequences in this sample. The V call is TRBV9, the J call TRBJ2-3, with D unresolved. V was trimmed by 0 bases and J by 0 bases, leaving 8 bases between them. CDR3 length: 15 amino acids. CDR1 and CDR2 from the germline V gene are SGDLS and YYNGEE. The CDR3 protein is CASSVASSSTDTQYF. In DNA, the CDR3 is TGTGCCAGCAGCGTAGCTTCCTCTAGCACAGATACGCAGTATTTT.

The DNA of the CDR3 is TGTGCCAGCAGCGAAAGGGACAGGGTATCCTACGAGCAGTACTTC. Amino acid sequence: CASSERDRVSYEQYF. The chain recombines TRBV6-4 with TRBJ2-7, with 9 bases aligning to TRBD1. The CDR3 is 15 amino acids. The J segment lost 1 base and the V segment lost 6 bases, leaving 7 bases of the junction unmatched. CDR1 is MRHNA, CDR2 SNTAGT, per germline.

The genes are TRBV3-1 (or the pseudogene TRBV3-2) and TRBJ2-7; 7 bases are a match to TRBD1. CDR3 size: 16 residues. The ends lost 4 bases at V and 0 bases at J; junction bases unmatched: 9. The V gene's germline CDR1 is LGHDT and CDR2 YNNKEL (reference sequence). DNA of the CDR3: TGTGCCAGCAGCCCTAAGATCAGGGACAGCTCCTACGAGCAGTACTTC. It specifies CASSPKIRDSSYEQYF.

This rearrangement joins TRBV19 to TRBJ1-5; 8 bases are shared with TRBD1. The V segment lost 4 bases and the J segment 6 bases; nucleotides outside the gene matches: 5. The CDR3 spans 14 residues. Germline-derived CDR1 and CDR2 are LNHDA and SQIVND (reference sequence). CDR3 residues: CASSTQGVGQPQHF. Written as DNA, the CDR3 is TGTGCCAGTAGTACACAGGGGGTGGGTCAGCCCCAGCATTTT.

On this clone: The same CDR3 is also encoded by other DNA sequences in this sample. The chain employs TRBV9 and TRBJ2-7; TRBD1 aligns across 8 bases. With 3 bases clipped from V and 4 bases from J, the junction kept 0 bases outside the gene matches. In germline, CDR1 is SGDLS, CDR2 YYNGEE. The CDR3 consists of 12 residues. The CDR3 DNA is TGTGCCAGCAGCGGACAGGGGTACGAGCAGTACTTC. Its translation: CASSGQGYEQYF.

The chain couples TRBV5-4 to TRBJ1-1, with a tentative D call TRBD1 (5 bases). The germline CDR1 and CDR2 sequences are SGHNT and YYREEE (reference sequence). Trimming removed 7 bases at V and 3 bases at J, with 16 bases between. The CDR3 contains 14 residues. CDR3 DNA: TGTGCCAGCGGATCCCCCGACAGTTACACTGAAGCTTTCTTT. As protein: CASGSPDSYTEAFF. Drawing the rest from reference TRBV5-4 and TRBJ1-1, the complete variable domain is ETGVTQSPTHLIKTRGQQVTLRCSSQSGHNTVSWYQQALGQGPQFIFQYYREEENGRGNFPPRFSGLQFPNYSSELNVNALELDDSALYLCASGSPDSYTEAFFGQGTRLTVV.

The rearrangement links TRBV25-1 to TRBJ1-6, with 11 bases aligning to TRBD1. Germline CDR1 is MGHDK and CDR2 is SYGVNS. The CDR3 has 13 amino acids. Trimming cost V 10 bases and J 9 bases; bases outside gene matches: 5. This chain's CDR3 is CATSGTGGSPLHF. In nucleotides, the CDR3 is TGTGCCACTTCAGGGACAGGGGGTTCACCCCTCCACTTT.